This T cell receptor (beta chain) derives from a study of monozygotic twins with inflammatory bowel disease. Findings and limits, study-wide: Healthy co-twins exceeded IBD patients in TCRbeta diversity as measured by inverse Simpson. Researchers were unable to tell different T cell subtypes apart. Fewer clonotypes were shared with others by IBD patients than by healthy twins, especially with disease activity.

Worth noting for this clonotype: What it binds is unknown.

Researchers collected more than 2 ml of blood per donor. This CDR3 spans 16 amino acids. TCRdb re-called the 5' RACE reads; every CDR3 protein appears as one record, without DNA. Its table records approximately 330,000 distinct CDR3 sequences. This clonotype originated in a human donor with ulcerative colitis or Crohn's disease, or a healthy co-twin of an affected twin (not recorded which). The chain is built from TRBV6-7 and TRBJ2-7; TCRdb reports TRBD1, a call that lacks DNA to check it against. TRBV6-7 belongs to the ORF category, with a function that is uncertain. The sample comprised blood. CDR3 sequence reads: CASSRARGLRGYEQYF.